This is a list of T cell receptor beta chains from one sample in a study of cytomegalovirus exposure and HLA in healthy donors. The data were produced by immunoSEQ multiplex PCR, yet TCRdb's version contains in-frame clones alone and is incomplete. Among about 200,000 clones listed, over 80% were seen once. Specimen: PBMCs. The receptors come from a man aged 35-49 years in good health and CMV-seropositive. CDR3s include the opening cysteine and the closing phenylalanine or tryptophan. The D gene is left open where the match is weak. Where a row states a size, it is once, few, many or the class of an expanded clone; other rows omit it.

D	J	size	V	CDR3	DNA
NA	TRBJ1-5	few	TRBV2	CASSVYSNQPQHF	TGTGCCAGCTCCGTCTATAGCAATCAGCCCCAGCATTTT
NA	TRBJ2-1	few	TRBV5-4	CASSLARETYNEQFF	TGTGCCAGCAGCTTGGCACGGGAAACCTACAATGAGCAGTTCTTC
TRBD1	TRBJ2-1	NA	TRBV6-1	CASSPGQNYNEQFF	TGTGCCAGCAGCCCGGGACAGAACTACAATGAGCAGTTCTTC
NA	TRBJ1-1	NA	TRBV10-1	CASSGVNTEAFF	TGCGCCAGCAGTGGAGTGAACACTGAAGCTTTCTTT
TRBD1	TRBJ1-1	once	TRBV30	CACNPGQGHTEAFF	TGTGCTTGCAATCCGGGACAGGGTCACACTGAAGCTTTCTTT
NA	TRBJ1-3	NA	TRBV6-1	CASSEALSGAGNTIYF	TGTGCCAGCAGTGAAGCGCTCAGCGGGGCTGGAAACACCATATATTTT
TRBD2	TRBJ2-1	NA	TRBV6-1	CASSVSLAGYPYNEQFF	TGTGCCAGCAGTGTGAGTCTAGCGGGATATCCCTACAATGAGCAGTTCTTC
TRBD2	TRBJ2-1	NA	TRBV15	CATSRDTGITSGRRGEQFF	TGTGCCACCAGCAGAGACACAGGCATTACTAGCGGGAGACGGGGTGAGCAGTTCTTC
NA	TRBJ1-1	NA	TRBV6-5	CASSYSSRGSTEAFF	TGTGCCAGCAGTTACTCGTCCAGAGGAAGCACTGAAGCTTTCTTT
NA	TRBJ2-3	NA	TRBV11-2	CASSFRAGGPRTDTQYF	TGTGCCAGCAGCTTCCGAGCCGGGGGGCCCCGCACAGATACGCAGTATTTT
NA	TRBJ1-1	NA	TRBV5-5	CASSLYGDTEAFF	TGTGCCAGCAGCTTGTACGGGGACACTGAAGCTTTCTTT
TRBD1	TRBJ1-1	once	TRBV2	CASSENRGGALNTEAFF	TGTGCCAGCAGTGAAAACAGGGGGGGGGCTCTGAACACTGAAGCTTTCTTT
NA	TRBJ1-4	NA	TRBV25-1	CASSDSRAGEKLFF	TGTGCCAGCAGTGACTCTCGAGCGGGTGAAAAACTGTTTTTT
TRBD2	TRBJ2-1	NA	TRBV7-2	CASSLAPLAGGSRSEQFF	TGTGCCAGCAGCTTAGCCCCACTAGCGGGAGGTTCCCGAAGTGAGCAGTTCTTC
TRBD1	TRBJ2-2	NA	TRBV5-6	CASRRTGVSNTGELFF	TGTGCCAGCAGACGAACAGGGGTATCGAACACCGGGGAGCTGTTTTTT
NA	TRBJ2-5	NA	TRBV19	CASSTAPRETQYF	TGTGCCAGTAGTACCGCCCCTCGGGAGACCCAGTACTTC
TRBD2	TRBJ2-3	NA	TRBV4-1	CASSRGGSADTQYF	TGCGCCAGCAGCCGGGGAGGGAGCGCAGATACGCAGTATTTT
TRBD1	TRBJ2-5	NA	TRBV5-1	CASSLGTGGKETQYF	TGCGCCAGCAGCTTAGGGACAGGGGGGAAAGAGACCCAGTACTTC
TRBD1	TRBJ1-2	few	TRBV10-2	CASNPGQGRYGYTF	TGCGCCAGCAACCCTGGACAGGGACGGTATGGCTACACCTTC
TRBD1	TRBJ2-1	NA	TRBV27	CASSLGTGYNEQFF	TGTGCCAGCAGTTTAGGGACAGGGTACAATGAGCAGTTCTTC
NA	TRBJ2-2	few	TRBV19	CASSITSGGTGELFF	TGTGCCAGTAGTATAACATCGGGCGGGACCGGGGAGCTGTTTTTT
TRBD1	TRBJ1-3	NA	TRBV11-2	CASSQGQGRGNTIYF	TGTGCCAGCAGCCAAGGACAGGGACGAGGAAACACCATATATTTT
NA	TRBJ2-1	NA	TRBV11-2	CASSSSLSGEQFF	TGTGCCAGCAGCTCTAGCCTCTCGGGTGAGCAGTTCTTC
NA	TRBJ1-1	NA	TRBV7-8	CASSLPGPSENTEAFF	TGTGCCAGCAGCTTACCAGGGCCCTCGGAGAACACTGAAGCTTTCTTT
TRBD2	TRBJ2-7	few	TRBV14	CASSQRTSGFYEQYF	TGTGCCAGCAGCCAAAGGACTAGCGGGTTCTACGAGCAGTACTTC
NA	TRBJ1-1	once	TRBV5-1	CASSLGQVYTEAFF	TGCGCCAGCAGCTTGGGACAGGTTTACACTGAAGCTTTCTTT
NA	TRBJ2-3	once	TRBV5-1	CASSPSRGTDTQYF	TGCGCCAGCAGCCCATCCAGGGGTACAGATACGCAGTATTTT
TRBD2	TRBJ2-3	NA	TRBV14	CASSYARLAGATDTQYF	TGTGCCAGCAGCTACGCTAGGCTAGCGGGAGCCACAGATACGCAGTATTTT
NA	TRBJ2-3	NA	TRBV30	CAWRLAYPDTQYF	TGTGCCTGGAGACTAGCCTACCCAGATACGCAGTATTTT
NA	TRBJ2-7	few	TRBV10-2	CASSVGAGRSYEQYF	TGCGCCAGCAGTGTTGGCGCGGGGAGGTCCTACGAGCAGTACTTC
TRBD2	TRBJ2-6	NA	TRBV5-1	CASSLVRVGREARNSGANVLTF	TGCGCCAGCAGCTTGGTCCGGGTAGGGCGGGAGGCCCGTAACTCTGGGGCCAACGTCCTGACTTTC
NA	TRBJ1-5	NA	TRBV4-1	CASSPLGAGSSYSNQPQHF	TGCGCCAGCAGCCCCCTGGGGGCAGGGAGCTCTTATAGCAATCAGCCCCAGCATTTT
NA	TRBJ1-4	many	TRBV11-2	CASSQAITGIEKLFF	TGTGCCAGCAGCCAGGCAATTACAGGGATTGAAAAACTGTTTTTT
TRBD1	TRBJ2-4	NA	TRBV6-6	CASRDRGGTAKNIQYF	TGTGCCAGCAGGGACAGGGGAGGGACGGCCAAAAACATTCAGTACTTC
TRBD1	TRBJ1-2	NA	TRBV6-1	CASSGGTGGHYGYTF	TGTGCCAGCAGTGGAGGGACAGGGGGTCACTATGGCTACACCTTC
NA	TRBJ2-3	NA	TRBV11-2	CASSLAGVFIGTDTQYF	TGTGCCAGCAGCTTAGCGGGGGTGTTCATTGGCACAGATACGCAGTATTTT
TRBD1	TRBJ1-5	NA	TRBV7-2	CASSRRGGQNQPQHF	TGTGCCAGCAGCCGCAGAGGGGGCCAAAATCAGCCCCAGCATTTT
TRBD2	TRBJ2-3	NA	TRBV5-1	CASSFRAGGGTDTQYF	TGCGCCAGCAGCTTCCGAGCGGGAGGGGGGACAGATACGCAGTATTTT
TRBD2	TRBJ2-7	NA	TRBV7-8	CASSLGTSGFSSYEQYF	TGTGCCAGCAGCTTGGGGACTAGCGGATTTAGCTCCTACGAGCAGTACTTC
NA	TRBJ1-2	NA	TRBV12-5	CASGPQQGNHLYGYTF	TGTGCTAGTGGTCCCCAACAGGGTAACCACCTCTATGGCTACACCTTC
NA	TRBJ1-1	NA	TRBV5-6	CASSLGQLYTEAFF	TGTGCCAGCAGCCTTGGACAGTTGTACACTGAAGCTTTCTTT
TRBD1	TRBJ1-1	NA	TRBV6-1	CASRGQGRSTEAFF	TGTGCCAGCAGAGGACAGGGCCGGAGTACTGAAGCTTTCTTT
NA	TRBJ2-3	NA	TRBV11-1	CASSSPRPPSTDTQYF	TGTGCCAGCAGCTCCCCTAGGCCCCCTAGCACAGATACGCAGTATTTT
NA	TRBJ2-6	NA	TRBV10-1	CASSDGGSGANVLTF	TGCGCCAGCAGTGACGGGGGTTCTGGGGCCAACGTCCTGACTTTC
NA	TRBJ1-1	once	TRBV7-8	CASSLQTGSEAFF	TGTGCCAGCAGCCTACAAACAGGGTCTGAAGCTTTCTTT
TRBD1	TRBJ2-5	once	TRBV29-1	CSVEEWTGEETQYF	TGCAGCGTTGAAGAGTGGACAGGGGAAGAGACCCAGTACTTC
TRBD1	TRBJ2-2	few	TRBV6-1	CASSKTGVNTGELFF	TGTGCCAGCAGTAAGACAGGGGTGAACACCGGGGAGCTGTTTTTT
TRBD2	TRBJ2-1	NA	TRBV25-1	CASSDRSGNFNEQFF	TGTGCCAGCAGTGATCGTAGCGGGAATTTCAATGAGCAGTTCTTC
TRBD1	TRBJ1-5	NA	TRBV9	CASSVGGTDNQPQHF	TGTGCCAGCAGCGTAGGAGGGACAGACAATCAGCCCCAGCATTTT
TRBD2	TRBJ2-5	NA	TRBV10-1	CASSGLAGGHETQYF	TGCGCCAGCAGTGGACTAGCGGGAGGCCATGAGACCCAGTACTTC
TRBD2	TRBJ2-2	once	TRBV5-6	CASSLLGLAGDTGELFF	TGTGCCAGCAGCTTATTGGGACTAGCGGGAGACACCGGGGAGCTGTTTTTT
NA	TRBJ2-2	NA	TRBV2	CASSGTENTGELFF	TGTGCCAGCAGTGGGACAGAAAACACCGGGGAGCTGTTTTTT
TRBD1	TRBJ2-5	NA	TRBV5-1	CASSQLRGGGETQYF	TGCGCCAGCAGCCAGTTGCGAGGGGGCGGAGAGACCCAGTACTTC
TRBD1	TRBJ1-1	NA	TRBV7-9	CASSQIQGVNTEAFF	TGTGCCAGCAGCCAGATACAGGGGGTGAACACTGAAGCTTTCTTT
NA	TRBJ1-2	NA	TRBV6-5	CASSNQGWGYTF	TGTGCCAGCAGTAACCAGGGTTGGGGCTACACCTTC
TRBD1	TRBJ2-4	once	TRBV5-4	CASSLLPGQGYIQYF	TGTGCCAGCAGCTTGCTCCCGGGACAGGGTTACATTCAGTACTTC
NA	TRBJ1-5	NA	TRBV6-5	CASSLTRVQPQHF	TGTGCCAGCAGTCTTACTAGGGTACAGCCCCAGCATTTT
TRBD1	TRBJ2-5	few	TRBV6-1	CASSDRTGQETQYF	TGTGCCAGCAGTGACAGGACAGGACAAGAGACCCAGTACTTC
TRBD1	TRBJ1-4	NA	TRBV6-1	CASSEASWTGKLFF	TGTGCCAGCAGTGAAGCCTCCTGGACAGGGAAACTGTTTTTT